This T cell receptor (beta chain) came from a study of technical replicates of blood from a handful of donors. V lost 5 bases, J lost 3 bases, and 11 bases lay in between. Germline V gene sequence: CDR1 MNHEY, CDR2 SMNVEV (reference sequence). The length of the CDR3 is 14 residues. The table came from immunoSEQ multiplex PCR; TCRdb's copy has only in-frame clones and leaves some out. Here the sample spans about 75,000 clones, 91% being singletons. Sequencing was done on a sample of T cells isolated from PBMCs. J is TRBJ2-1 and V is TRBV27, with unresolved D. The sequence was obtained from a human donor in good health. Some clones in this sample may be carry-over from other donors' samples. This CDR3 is CASSLKQFYNEQFF. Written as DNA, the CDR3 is TGTGCCAGCAGTCTAAAACAGTTCTACAATGAGCAGTTCTTC.